These T cell receptor beta chains were read from a single sample in a study of T-cell memory formation after mild COVID-19. TCRdb used MiXCR to reprocess the 5' RACE reads, holding one entry per CDR3 protein. The sample carries a few hundred thousand distinct CDR3 sequences, around 25% recorded once. Sequencing used PBMCs or a T cell subset sorted from them (not recorded which). The receptor set was obtained from an adult woman who had mild COVID-19 (a few samples of this study predate the infection). Cell type and time point are not known. The CDR3 runs from the conserved cysteine through the conserved F or W. Each record gives: clone size, J gene, D gene, V gene, CDR3 DNA, CDR3 protein. A D gene is named only where the DNA matches it firmly. Size values are once, few and many counts, or a class for expanded clones, and some rows have none.

NA	TRBJ2-3	TRBD2	TRBV29-1	TGCAGCGTTGGGGTAGCGGGGGGGGCAGATACGCAGTATTTT	CSVGVAGGADTQYF
NA	TRBJ2-5	NA	TRBV7-6	TGTGCCAGCAGCCACAACCCTCAAGAGACCCAGTACTTC	CASSHNPQETQYF
few	TRBJ1-5	NA	TRBV7-4	TGTGCCAGCAGCTTACATGTCCAGCTAGATCAGCCCCAGCATTTT	CASSLHVQLDQPQHF
NA	TRBJ2-2	NA	TRBV9	TGTGCCAGCAGCGTATCCGATGCCGGGGAGCTGTTTTTT	CASSVSDAGELFF
few	TRBJ2-2	TRBD2	TRBV20-1	TGCAGTGCTAGCCCCGGGACTAGCGGGGTTTTCGGGGAGCTGTTTTTT	CSASPGTSGVFGELFF
few	TRBJ2-1	NA	TRBV20-1	TGCAGTGCTAGAGGGCTAGCAGTTTACAATGAGCAGTTCTTC	CSARGLAVYNEQFF
few	TRBJ1-3	TRBD1	TRBV7-9	TGTGCCAGCAGGACGAAGACAGGGAATTCTGGAAACACCATATATTTT	CASRTKTGNSGNTIYF
NA	TRBJ2-7	NA	TRBV5-1	TGCGCCAGCAGCTTGGGGGACACCACCTACGAGCAGTACTTC	CASSLGDTTYEQYF
few	TRBJ1-1	TRBD1	TRBV5-1	TGCGCCAGCAGCTTGGTGGCGACAGGGTTTGCGACTGAAGCTTTCTTT	CASSLVATGFATEAFF
few	TRBJ1-1	NA	TRBV7-9	TGTGCCAGCAGCCCCCCCCTTGTGATGAACACTGAAGCTTTCTTT	CASSPPLVMNTEAFF
NA	TRBJ1-2	NA	TRBV4-3	TGCGCCAGCAGCCAAGCCGCCGGATTGACCTATATGGGCTACACCTTC	CASSQAAGLTYMGYTF
few	TRBJ2-1	TRBD2	TRBV3-1	TGTGCCAGCAGCCCTCGTTTCGGGACTAGCGGGGGTTCCTACAATGAGCAGTTCTTC	CASSPRFGTSGGSYNEQFF
few	TRBJ2-2	TRBD2	TRBV11-2	TGTGCCAGCAGTTTTAGCACTAGCGAAACGAACACCGGGGAGCTGTTTTTT	CASSFSTSETNTGELFF
NA	TRBJ2-3	TRBD2	TRBV6-4	TGTGCCAGCAGTGACTCTGGGCGGGAGCCAGATACGCAGTATTTT	CASSDSGREPDTQYF
NA	TRBJ2-3	NA	TRBV4-2	TGTGCCAGCAGCCAAGTCTCGGGACCCCCCACAGATACGCAGTATTTT	CASSQVSGPPTDTQYF
few	TRBJ2-3	TRBD2	TRBV20-1	TGCAGTGCTCTAGGCGGGAGTATCGATACGCAGTATTTT	CSALGGSIDTQYF
NA	TRBJ2-1	TRBD2	TRBV9	TGTGCCAGCAGCGTAGGAACTAGCGGGAGTTACAATGAGCAGTTCTTC	CASSVGTSGSYNEQFF
NA	TRBJ2-7	NA	TRBV29-1	TGCAGCGCATCGACAGGAAGCTCCTACGAGCAGTACTTC	CSASTGSSYEQYF
NA	TRBJ2-7	NA	TRBV20-1	TGCAGTGCTAGCCGAGTGTCCGCCTACGAGCAGTACTTC	CSASRVSAYEQYF
NA	TRBJ2-2	NA	TRBV5-1	TGCGCCAGCAGCTGGGTCGTAGGGACTGGTGACGGGGAGCTGTTTTTT	CASSWVVGTGDGELFF
NA	TRBJ2-3	TRBD2	TRBV5-6	TGTGCCAGCAGCTTATATCCCGGGGGGGCTGGAGATACGCAGTATTTT	CASSLYPGGAGDTQYF
many	TRBJ1-1	NA	TRBV12-3/TRBV12-4	TGTGCCAGCAGTTCCGACCGGGACACTGAAGCTTTCTTT	CASSSDRDTEAFF
NA	TRBJ1-2	NA	TRBV4-1	TGCGCCAGCAGCCAAGAGGGGACAAGGGAGTCTAGGGGCTACACCTTC	CASSQEGTRESRGYTF
few	TRBJ2-1	TRBD2	TRBV11-3	TGTGCCAGCAGCTTTGCCGGGACTAGCGGGGCGACATCCTACAATGAGCAGTTCTTC	CASSFAGTSGATSYNEQFF
once	TRBJ2-7	NA	TRBV5-1	TGCGCCAGCAGCTTGGACGGACCACCCTACGAGCAGTACTTC	CASSLDGPPYEQYF
NA	TRBJ2-7	TRBD1	TRBV7-3	TGTGCCAGCAGCTTAACTGGGACAGGGGTCCGCGAGCAGTACTTC	CASSLTGTGVREQYF
NA	TRBJ2-5	TRBD1	TRBV11-1	TGTGCCAGCAGCTCCGCAGGGACAGGGATCCAAGAGACCCAGTACTTC	CASSSAGTGIQETQYF
NA	TRBJ2-3	TRBD1	TRBV5-1	TGCGCCAGCAGCTTGGGACAGGGTCTAGGCACAGATACGCAGTATTTT	CASSLGQGLGTDTQYF
few	TRBJ1-5	NA	TRBV20-1	TGCAGTGCTAGAGATCCGGGGACACCTAATAGCAATCAGCCCCAGCATTTT	CSARDPGTPNSNQPQHF
NA	TRBJ2-1	NA	TRBV7-2	TGTGCCAGCAGCAGGACCAGAAACTCCTACAATGAGCAGTTCTTC	CASSRTRNSYNEQFF
few	TRBJ1-1	TRBD1	TRBV25-1	TGTGCCAGCAGTGGGGGACAGTACCTTGGGGTCACTGAAGCTTTCTTT	CASSGGQYLGVTEAFF
NA	TRBJ2-3	TRBD2	TRBV5-1	TGCGCCAGCAGCTTGGGACTAGCCGAACCAGATACGCAGTATTTT	CASSLGLAEPDTQYF
few	TRBJ1-2	TRBD1	TRBV5-1	TGCGCCAGCAGCTTGGAGGCAGGGGGAGGCTACACCTTC	CASSLEAGGGYTF
NA	TRBJ2-7	NA	TRBV7-8	TGTGCCAGCAGCAACCGGGACTCGAGCTCCTACGAGCAGTACTTC	CASSNRDSSSYEQYF
NA	TRBJ2-7	NA	TRBV29-1	TGCAGCGCTGATGGAGTCGATACTTACGAGCAGTACTTC	CSADGVDTYEQYF
NA	TRBJ1-5	NA	TRBV6-6	TGTGCCAGCAGTTACCCGCTTACAGGAGAGAGCGGGCCCCAGCATTTT	CASSYPLTGESGPQHF
few	TRBJ2-3	TRBD1	TRBV5-1	TGCGCCAGCAGCTTGGCACCGGGACAGGGTGGTTTAGATACGCAGTATTTT	CASSLAPGQGGLDTQYF
NA	TRBJ1-4	NA	TRBV20-1	TGCAGTGCTAGAGACGGAGGGGATGGGGAAAAACTGTTTTTT	CSARDGGDGEKLFF
few	TRBJ2-5	NA	TRBV30	TGTGCCTGGCTTGCGTTCCAAGAGACCCAGTACTTC	CAWLAFQETQYF
NA	TRBJ2-3	TRBD2	TRBV5-1	TGCGCCAGCAGCCCCCTGACTAGCGGGGGGCCGACAGATACGCAGTATTTT	CASSPLTSGGPTDTQYF
few	TRBJ1-1	NA	TRBV5-1	TGCGCCAGCAGCTTGGGCGTTACGGTTGTCCCTGAAGCTTTCTTT	CASSLGVTVVPEAFF
NA	TRBJ1-5	NA	TRBV7-8	TGTGCCAGCAGCTTGTTCGGTGACACTAGCAATCAGCCCCAGCATTTT	CASSLFGDTSNQPQHF
NA	TRBJ2-3	NA	TRBV4-2	TGTGCCAGCAGCCCTTGGTCTGGGGGCACAGATACGCAGTATTTT	CASSPWSGGTDTQYF
NA	TRBJ2-1	NA	TRBV24-1	TGTGCCACCAGTGAACAAGGGTTAGGAAACAATGAGCAGTTCTTC	CATSEQGLGNNEQFF
NA	TRBJ1-4	NA	TRBV20-1	TGCAGTGCTAGAGATCCGGGGACGGGAAAACTGTTTTTT	CSARDPGTGKLFF
NA	TRBJ2-1	NA	TRBV24-1	TGTGCCACCAGTGATCCTCCCCTGGGGGGCCGCCACAACAATGAGCAGTTCTTC	CATSDPPLGGRHNNEQFF
NA	TRBJ1-5	TRBD1	TRBV29-1	TGCAGCGTCGGACAGGGTACTTCCAGCAATCAGCCCCAGCATTTT	CSVGQGTSSNQPQHF
few	TRBJ2-1	NA	TRBV6-5	TGTGCCAGCAGTTACGGCGGGTACAATGAGCAGTTCTTC	CASSYGGYNEQFF